In its sample, the clone carrying this T cell receptor (beta chain) was seen a few times. The target antigen is unknown. The sample originates from a study of graft-versus-host responses after intestinal transplantation. Study at large: All of the recipients had induction that used anti-thymocyte globulin, then tacrolimus and steroids for roughly three years. Study conclusions and caveats: Recipient marrow contained GvH clones, some of which appeared first in ileum or blood.

TCRdb's table, derived via immunoSEQ multiplex PCR, lists solely in-frame clones and lacks some. The sample holds 90,000 or so clones, approximately 78% seen once. Sequences were derived from unstimulated CD4+ T cells sorted from spleen or lymph node cells, sampled before intestinal transplant. The TCR was taken from a human donor who received an intestinal transplant.

Here the CDR3 DNA reads TGCGCCAGCAGCCAAGACGATTTTGGCGGCGGGTACGAGCAGTACTTC. The encoded protein is CASSQDDFGGGYEQYF. The chain employs TRBV4-1 and TRBJ2-7; a weak D match, TRBD2 (5 bases). With 0 bases removed from V and 4 bases from J, the gap between germline ends came to 16 bases. This CDR3 is 16 amino acids long. Germline V gives CDR1 MGHRA, CDR2 YSYEKL.